These T cell receptor beta chains were read from a single sample in a study of cytomegalovirus exposure and HLA in healthy donors. Sequenced by immunoSEQ multiplex PCR; TCRdb stores in-frame clones only, minus some. The sample records 90,000 to 100,000 clones, 80% to 85% being singletons. The sequencing sample was made of PBMCs. The receptors shown here come from a man aged 40-49 years in good health and CMV-seronegative. Each CDR3 is given without its conserved first and last residue. The order of the fields is J gene, V gene, CDR3 protein.

TRBJ1-2	TRBV6-5	VTQQLGQAYGYT
TRBJ2-7	TRBV21-1	ASSKEDGGQGNHEQY
TRBJ1-5	TRBV19	ASSMEGAVQPQH
TRBJ1-2	TRBV27	ASSSSGQFYGYT
TRBJ2-7	TRBV5-1	ASSPGQDYEQY
TRBJ2-3	TRBV7-9	ASSLLKSGGEDTQY
TRBJ2-1	TRBV7-9	ASSLGSSGGAGAYNEQF
TRBJ2-1	TRBV2	ASPGQLNEQF
TRBJ1-6	TRBV7-9	ASSSGGGYNSPLH
TRBJ2-7	TRBV20-1	SARDFPEQY
TRBJ1-5	TRBV16	ASSQSWGLSNQPQH